A selection of T cell receptor beta chains follows, all from one sample in a study of cytomegalovirus exposure and HLA in healthy donors. Method: immunoSEQ multiplex PCR; TCRdb's copy keeps in-frame clones and lacks some. The sample yields 250,000 to 300,000 clones, about 90% seen once. The sample taken for sequencing was PBMCs. These receptors were obtained from a girl aged 2 to 10 in good health and CMV-seronegative. The CDR3 runs from the conserved cysteine through the conserved F or W. The D gene is left open where the match is weak. Some rows mark clone size as missing; the rest say once, few, many or name a class of expanded clone.

v_gene	abundance	d_gene	j_gene	CDR3nt	CDR3aa
TRBV19	NA	TRBD2	TRBJ2-7	TGTGCCACCGCCTACTCCGGGACTAGCGGTTACGAGCAGTACTTC	CATAYSGTSGYEQYF
TRBV10-3	NA	NA	TRBJ1-6	TGTGCCATCAGTGAACAACCGGGGATGGGGAATTCACCCCTCCACTTT	CAISEQPGMGNSPLHF
TRBV10-3	NA	TRBD2	TRBJ2-7	TGTGCCATCAGTGATAAGACTAGCGGGAGGACCGAGCAGTACTTC	CAISDKTSGRTEQYF
TRBV6-6	NA	TRBD1	TRBJ1-5	TGTGCCAGCAGTTACGGACAGGGGGCCAGCAATCAGCCCCAGCATTTT	CASSYGQGASNQPQHF
TRBV7-3	NA	TRBD1	TRBJ1-4	TGTGCCAGCAGGCCAACAGGGGGTCCAGAAAAACTGTTTTTT	CASRPTGGPEKLFF
TRBV25-1	NA	NA	TRBJ2-4	TGTGCCAGCAGTGACATCGTAGACATTCAGTACTTC	CASSDIVDIQYF
TRBV20-1	NA	NA	TRBJ2-7	TGCAGTGCTAGATCTGCCTACGAGCAGTACTTC	CSARSAYEQYF
TRBV27	NA	TRBD2	TRBJ2-3	TGTGCCAGCAGTTTATCGGGTGGGGGACTAGCTGGAGATACGCAGTATTTT	CASSLSGGGLAGDTQYF
TRBV28	NA	TRBD2	TRBJ2-5	TGTGCCAGCAGCTACCCGGGACTAGCGGGGCAAGAGACCCAGTACTTC	CASSYPGLAGQETQYF
TRBV29-1	NA	TRBD1	TRBJ2-7	TGCAGCGTTGACGGGACAGGGGAAGCCTACGAGCAGTACTTC	CSVDGTGEAYEQYF
TRBV6-1	NA	NA	TRBJ1-2	TGTGCCAGCAGTAATAGCTATGGCTACACCTTC	CASSNSYGYTF
TRBV20-1	NA	NA	TRBJ1-1	TGCAGTGTCTCCGGGGAGGAAGCTTTCTTT	CSVSGEEAFF
TRBV7-8	NA	TRBD2	TRBJ2-2	TGTGCCAGCAGCACTAGCGCCGGGGAGCTGTTTTTT	CASSTSAGELFF
TRBV6-1	NA	NA	TRBJ1-2	TGTGCCAGCAGTGAAATTGGGGGGGTCGGCTACACCTTC	CASSEIGGVGYTF
TRBV13	NA	TRBD2	TRBJ2-1	TGTGCCAGCAGCCTAGCGGTAACCTACAATGAGCAGTTCTTC	CASSLAVTYNEQFF
TRBV5-4	few	NA	TRBJ1-3	TGTGCCAGCAGCGCTGGACAGACCTCTGGAAACACCATATATTTT	CASSAGQTSGNTIYF
TRBV5-1	NA	TRBD2	TRBJ2-5	TGCGCCAGCAGCCCTAGGACTAGTCGTGGGGAGACCCAGTACTTC	CASSPRTSRGETQYF
TRBV6-5	NA	TRBD2	TRBJ2-1	TGTGCCAGCACCCCGGGGGGTCAGATATACAATGAGCAGTTCTTC	CASTPGGQIYNEQFF
TRBV7-9	NA	TRBD2	TRBJ2-7	TGTGCCAGCAGCCGCCAGTCTGGACTAGCTCCTTACGAGCAGTACTTC	CASSRQSGLAPYEQYF
TRBV30	NA	TRBD1	TRBJ1-1	TGTGCCTGGGCCAAGGACAGGAGGAGCACTGAAGCTTTCTTT	CAWAKDRRSTEAFF
TRBV18	NA	NA	TRBJ1-1	TGTGCCAGCTCACCACCGGACAGGAACACTGAAGCTTTCTTT	CASSPPDRNTEAFF
TRBV19	NA	NA	TRBJ1-3	TGTGCCAGTAGACAGGGTGCTGGAAACACCATATATTTT	CASRQGAGNTIYF
TRBV27	NA	TRBD1	TRBJ2-1	TGTGCCAGCAGTTTACCGGGACAGTTCAATGAGCAGTTCTTC	CASSLPGQFNEQFF
TRBV5-4	NA	NA	TRBJ2-7	TGTGCCAGCAGCTGGTATCTTACATCCTACGAGCAGTACTTC	CASSWYLTSYEQYF
TRBV19	NA	TRBD2	TRBJ2-6	TGTGCCAGTAGTACTCGGATTAGCGGGGCTGGGGCCAACGTCCTGACTTTC	CASSTRISGAGANVLTF
TRBV30	NA	NA	TRBJ1-6	TGTGCCTGGATCCCAGGGTCAGGGTCACCCCTCCACTTT	CAWIPGSGSPLHF
TRBV21-1	NA	NA	TRBJ2-5	TGTGCCAGCATCCCCACAACGTTCCGGGACAGGGGCGAGGAGACCCAGTACTTC	CASIPTTFRDRGEETQYF
TRBV25-1	NA	TRBD1	TRBJ1-2	TGTGCCAGCACCCCGACAGGGGTCGATGGCTACACCTTC	CASTPTGVDGYTF
TRBV11-2	few	TRBD1	TRBJ1-1	TGTGCCAGCAGCTTCGGGACAGGTTTGAACACTGAAGCTTTCTTT	CASSFGTGLNTEAFF
TRBV11-2	NA	TRBD2	TRBJ2-1	TGTGCCAGCAGCTTCGGACTAGCGGGACACAATGAGCAGTTCTTC	CASSFGLAGHNEQFF
TRBV11-2	NA	NA	TRBJ2-7	TGTGCCAGCAGCTTAATGGCTGTCGGGTCGAGCTCCTACGAGCAGTACTTC	CASSLMAVGSSSYEQYF
TRBV27	NA	NA	TRBJ1-1	TGTGCCAGCAGTCCCGGGACAAACACTGAAGCTTTCTTT	CASSPGTNTEAFF
TRBV15	NA	TRBD1	TRBJ2-7	TGTGCCACCAGCAGCCGGGACAGGGCCGAGCAGTACTTC	CATSSRDRAEQYF
TRBV14	few	TRBD1	TRBJ1-1	TGTGCCAGCAGCCAAGACCTGACAGGGAGAGCTTTCTTT	CASSQDLTGRAFF
TRBV27	NA	NA	TRBJ1-4	TGTGCCAGCAGCTCCACAGGGGAAAAACTGTTTTTT	CASSSTGEKLFF
TRBV6-1	NA	NA	TRBJ2-2	TGTGCCAGCAGGACCGGGACAGTCGGGAGCGGGGAGCTGTTTTTT	CASRTGTVGSGELFF